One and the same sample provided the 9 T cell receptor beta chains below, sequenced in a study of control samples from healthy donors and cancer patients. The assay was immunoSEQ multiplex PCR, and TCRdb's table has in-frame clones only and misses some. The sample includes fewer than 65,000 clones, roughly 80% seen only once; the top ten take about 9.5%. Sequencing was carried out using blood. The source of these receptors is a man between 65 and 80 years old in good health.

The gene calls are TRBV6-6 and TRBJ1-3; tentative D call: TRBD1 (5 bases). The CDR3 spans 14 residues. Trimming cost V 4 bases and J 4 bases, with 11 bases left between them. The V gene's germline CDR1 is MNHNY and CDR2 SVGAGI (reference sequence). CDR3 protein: CASSLDIYGNTIYF. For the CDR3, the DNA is TGTGCCAGCAGTTTGGACATTTACGGAAACACCATATATTTT.

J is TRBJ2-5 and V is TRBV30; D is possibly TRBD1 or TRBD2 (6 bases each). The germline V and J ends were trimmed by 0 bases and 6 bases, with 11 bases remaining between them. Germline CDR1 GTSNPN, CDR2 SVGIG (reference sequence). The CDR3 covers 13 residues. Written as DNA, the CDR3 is TGTGCCTGGAGTGTCACAGGGAGGCAGACCCAGTACTTC. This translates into CAWSVTGRQTQYF.

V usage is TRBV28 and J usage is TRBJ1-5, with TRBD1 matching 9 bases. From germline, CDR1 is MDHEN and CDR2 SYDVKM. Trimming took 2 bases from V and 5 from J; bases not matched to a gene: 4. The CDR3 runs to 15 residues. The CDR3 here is CASSLGGTGYQPQHF. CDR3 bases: TGTGCCAGCAGTTTAGGCGGGACAGGGTATCAGCCCCAGCATTTT.

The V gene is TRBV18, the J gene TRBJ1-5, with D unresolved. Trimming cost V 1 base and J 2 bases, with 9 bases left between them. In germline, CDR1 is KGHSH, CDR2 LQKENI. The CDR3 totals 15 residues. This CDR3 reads CASSPLQGRNQPQHF. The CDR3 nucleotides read TGTGCCAGCTCACCACTTCAAGGCCGCAATCAGCCCCAGCATTTT. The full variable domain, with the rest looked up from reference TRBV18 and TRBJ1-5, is NAGVMQNPRHLVRRRGQEARLRCSPMKGHSHVYWYRQLPEEGLKFMVYLQKENIIDESGMPKERFSAEFPKEGPSILRIQQVVRGDSAAYFCASSPLQGRNQPQHFGDGTRLSIL.

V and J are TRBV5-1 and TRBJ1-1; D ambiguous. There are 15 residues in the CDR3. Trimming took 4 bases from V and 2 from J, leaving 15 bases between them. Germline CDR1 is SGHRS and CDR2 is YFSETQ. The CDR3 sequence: CASSLLDTVNTEAFF. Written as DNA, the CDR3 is TGCGCCAGCAGCCTCCTCGATACTGTTAACACTGAAGCTTTCTTT.

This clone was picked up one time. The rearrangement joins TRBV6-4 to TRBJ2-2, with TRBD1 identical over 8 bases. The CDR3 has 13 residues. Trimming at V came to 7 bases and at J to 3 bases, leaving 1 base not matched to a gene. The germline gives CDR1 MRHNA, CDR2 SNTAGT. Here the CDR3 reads CASTQGDTGELFF. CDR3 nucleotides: TGTGCCAGCACACAGGGGGACACCGGGGAGCTGTTTTTT.

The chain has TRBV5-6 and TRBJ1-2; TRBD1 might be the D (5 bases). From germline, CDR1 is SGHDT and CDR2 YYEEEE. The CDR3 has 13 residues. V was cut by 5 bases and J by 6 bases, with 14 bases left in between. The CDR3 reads CASRTGATDGYTF. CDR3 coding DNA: TGTGCCAGCAGGACCGGGGCTACGGATGGCTACACCTTC.

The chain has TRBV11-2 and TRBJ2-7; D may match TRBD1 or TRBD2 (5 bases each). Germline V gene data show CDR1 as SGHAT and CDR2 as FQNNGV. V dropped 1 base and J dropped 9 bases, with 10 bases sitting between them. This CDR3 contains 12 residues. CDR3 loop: CASSLGGYRQYF. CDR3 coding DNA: TGTGCCAGCAGCTTAGGGGGGTATAGGCAGTACTTC.

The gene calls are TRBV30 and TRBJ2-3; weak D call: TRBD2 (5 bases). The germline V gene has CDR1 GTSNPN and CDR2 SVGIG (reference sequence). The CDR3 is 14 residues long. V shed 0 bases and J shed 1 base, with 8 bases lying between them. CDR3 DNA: TGTGCCTGGAGTGTTGGTAGCGGCACAGATACGCAGTATTTT. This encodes CAWSVGSGTDTQYF. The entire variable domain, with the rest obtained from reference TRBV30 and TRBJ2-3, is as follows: SQTIHQWPATLVQPVGSPLSLECTVEGTSNPNLYWYRQAAGRGLQLLFYSVGIGQISSEVPQNLSASRPQDRQFILSSKKLLLSDSGFYLCAWSVGSGTDTQYFGPGTRLTVL.